This record looks at one T cell receptor (beta chain) sequence and its context. The target antigen is unknown. The record originates from a study of beta chain features in type 1 diabetes. Study-wide context: Researchers looked at approximately 100,000,000 sorted cells across all samples. The study, taken as a whole, reports: At VDJ recombination sites, type 1 diabetes patients had fewer insertions and more deleted nucleotides. Type 1 diabetes patients showed a moderate but significant shortening of TCRB CDR3s in all four CD4+ subsets.

Investigators reverse transcribed all isolated RNA, so they sequenced expressed TCRB transcripts. Sequencing of naive, central memory and regulatory T cell samples gave an average of approximately 3.5 million reads. The repertoire was sequenced with immunoSEQ multiplex PCR; TCRdb's copy has only in-frame clones and lacks some. The sample includes some 660,000 clones, more than 12% of them seen just once. The CDR3 has 16 residues. CDR1 and CDR2 (germline): SGHVS, FNYEAQ. The ends were cut back, 1 base at V and 3 bases at J, with 13 bases in the middle. A sort by CD45RO/CCR7/CD25/CD127/CD95/CD27 yielded CD4+ naive, central memory, regulatory and stem cell-like memory cells.

The receptor was isolated from a man younger than 35 with type 1 diabetes. The chain joins TRBV7-6 to TRBJ1-5; weak D call: TRBD1 (6 bases). Sequenced input: naive CD4+ T cells from blood. The CDR3 DNA follows: TGTGCCAGCAGCTTAGGCCCAAACAGGGACAATCAGCCCCAGCATTTT. Encoded protein: CASSLGPNRDNQPQHF.